The present TCR beta chain was sequenced within a study of blood T cell repertoires in COVID-19. Study information: Some COVID-19 samples were acute and others convalescent; all came from the United States, Italy and Spain.

Those enrolled in Seattle joined during active infection and were followed longitudinally afterward. Per the original methods: Estimated nucleated cell counts came from reference gene primer amplification. The protocol was immunoSEQ multiplex PCR, while the TCRdb copy is restricted to in-frame clones and leaves out a portion. The DNA was the basis for D and trimming; V, J and clone size are from that table. Among 330,000 or so clones, about nine tenths were seen once, and the ten largest hold just over 9.5%. The CDR3 loop spans 14 amino acids. Germline V gene sequence: CDR1 MNHEY, CDR2 SVGEGT. Trimming cost V 1 base and J 4 bases, with 8 bases left between them.

What was sequenced was peripheral blood. V is TRBV6-2 or TRBV6-3 and J is TRBJ1-5; D not certain. The origin of this receptor is a man aged 30-40 years with COVID-19, enrolled during active disease. The CDR3 reads CASSYLAENQPQHF. For the CDR3, the DNA is TGTGCCAGCAGTTACTTAGCAGAGAATCAGCCCCAGCATTTT.